The rows below give T cell receptor beta chains drawn from one sample of a study of blood T cell repertoires in COVID-19. The data were produced by immunoSEQ multiplex PCR, yet TCRdb's version contains in-frame clones alone and is incomplete. The sample lists 150,000 to 200,000 clones; approximately 87% were seen once. The sequenced sample consisted of PBMCs or T cells enriched from blood (not recorded which). These receptors came from a woman between 50 and 59 years old who had recovered from COVID-19. The CDR3 runs from the conserved cysteine through the conserved F or W. The D gene is left open where the match is weak. Size values are once, few and many counts, or a class for expanded clones, and some rows have none.

length | D | size | J | V | CDR3 | DNA
16 | TRBD2 | NA | TRBJ2-1 | TRBV6-2/TRBV6-3 | CASSYSFGRGRDEQFF | TGTGCCAGCAGTTACTCGTTCGGACGGGGGAGGGATGAGCAGTTCTTC
13 | NA | once | TRBJ2-1 | TRBV18 | CASSRLQGREQFF | TGTGCCAGCTCAAGACTACAGGGAAGGGAGCAGTTCTTC
14 | TRBD1 | NA | TRBJ1-2 | TRBV19 | CASSIAQGRYGYTF | TGTGCCAGTAGTATCGCACAGGGGCGGTATGGCTACACCTTC
15 | NA | NA | TRBJ1-1 | TRBV7-3 | CASSLKGQMNTEAFF | TGTGCCAGCAGCTTAAAAGGACAGATGAACACTGAAGCTTTCTTT
12 | NA | NA | TRBJ2-7 | TRBV6-5 | CATQGSTYEQYF | TGTGCCACACAGGGATCAACCTACGAGCAGTACTTC
14 | NA | NA | TRBJ1-2 | TRBV28 | CASCGTTANYGYTF | TGTGCCAGCTGTGGGACAACTGCTAACTATGGCTACACCTTC
14 | NA | NA | TRBJ2-4 | TRBV5-1 | CASSLDLAKNIQYF | TGCGCCAGCAGCTTGGACTTAGCCAAAAACATTCAGTACTTC
14 | NA | NA | TRBJ1-1 | TRBV5-4 | CASSRISENTEAFF | TGTGCCAGCAGCCGAATATCAGAGAACACTGAAGCTTTCTTT
14 | NA | once | TRBJ1-2 | TRBV6-1 | CASSEQGKTYGYTF | TGTGCCAGCAGTGAGCAGGGGAAAACCTATGGCTACACCTTC
12 | NA | NA | TRBJ1-4 | TRBV4-3 | CASSQESEKLFF | TGCGCCAGCAGCCAAGAGTCGGAAAAACTGTTTTTT
14 | TRBD1 | once | TRBJ2-3 | TRBV18 | CASSPDRPPDTQYF | TGTGCCAGCTCACCGGACAGGCCCCCAGATACGCAGTATTTT
15 | TRBD1 | NA | TRBJ2-7 | TRBV5-1 | CASSLVGQGAYEQYF | TGCGCCAGCAGCTTGGTGGGACAGGGGGCCTACGAGCAGTACTTC
15 | NA | NA | TRBJ2-1 | TRBV18 | CASSPQSSGNNEQFF | TGTGCCAGCTCACCACAGTCCTCCGGTAACAATGAGCAGTTCTTC
14 | NA | NA | TRBJ1-2 | TRBV4-3 | CASSGGGPYYGYTF | TGCGCCAGCAGCGGGGGGGGCCCATACTATGGCTACACCTTC
13 | NA | once | TRBJ1-2 | TRBV5-5 | CASSSGSNYGYTF | TGTGCCAGCAGCTCGGGATCGAACTATGGCTACACCTTC
14 | NA | NA | TRBJ2-1 | TRBV24-1 | CATSTHGGSDEQFF | TGTGCCACCAGTACGCATGGTGGTTCGGATGAGCAGTTCTTC
16 | TRBD2 | NA | TRBJ2-4 | TRBV2 | CASSEVAGGKLNIQYF | TGTGCCAGCAGTGAAGTAGCGGGGGGGAAATTAAACATTCAGTACTTC